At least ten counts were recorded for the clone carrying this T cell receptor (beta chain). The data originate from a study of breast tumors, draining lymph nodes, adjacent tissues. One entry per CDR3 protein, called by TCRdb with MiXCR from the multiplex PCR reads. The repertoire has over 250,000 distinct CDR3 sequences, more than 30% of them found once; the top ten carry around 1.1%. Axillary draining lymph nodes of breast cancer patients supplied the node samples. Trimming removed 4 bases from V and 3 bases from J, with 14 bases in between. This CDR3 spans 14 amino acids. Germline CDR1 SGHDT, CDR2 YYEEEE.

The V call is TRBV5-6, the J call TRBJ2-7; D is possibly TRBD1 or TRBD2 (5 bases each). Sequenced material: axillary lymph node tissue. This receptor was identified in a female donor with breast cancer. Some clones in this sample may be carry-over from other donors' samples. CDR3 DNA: TGTGCCAGCAGCCCGGGACCGGCGGGCTACGAGCAGTACTTC. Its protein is CASSPGPAGYEQYF. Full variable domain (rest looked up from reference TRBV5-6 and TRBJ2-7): DAGVTQSPTHLIKTRGQQVTLRCSPKSGHDTVSWYQQALGQGPQFIFQYYEEEERQRGNFPDRFSGHQFPNYSSELNVNALLLGDSALYLCASSPGPAGYEQYFGPGTRLTVT.